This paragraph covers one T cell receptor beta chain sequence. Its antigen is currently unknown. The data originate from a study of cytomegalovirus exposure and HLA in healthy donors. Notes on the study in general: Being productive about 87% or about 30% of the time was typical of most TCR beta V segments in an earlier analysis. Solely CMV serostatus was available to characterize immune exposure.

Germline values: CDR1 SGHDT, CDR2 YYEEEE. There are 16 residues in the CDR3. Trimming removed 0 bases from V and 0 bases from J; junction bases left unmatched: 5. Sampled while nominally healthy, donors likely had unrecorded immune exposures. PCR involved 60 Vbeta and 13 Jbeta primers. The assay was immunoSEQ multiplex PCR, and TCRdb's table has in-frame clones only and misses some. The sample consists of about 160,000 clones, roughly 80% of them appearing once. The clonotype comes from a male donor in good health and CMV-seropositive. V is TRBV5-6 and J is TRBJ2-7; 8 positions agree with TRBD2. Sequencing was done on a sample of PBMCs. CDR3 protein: CASSLVLAGASYEQYF. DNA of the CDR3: TGTGCCAGCAGCTTGGTGCTAGCGGGTGCCTCCTACGAGCAGTACTTC. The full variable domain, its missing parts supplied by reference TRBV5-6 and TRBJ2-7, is DAGVTQSPTHLIKTRGQQVTLRCSPKSGHDTVSWYQQALGQGPQFIFQYYEEEERQRGNFPDRFSGHQFPNYSSELNVNALLLGDSALYLCASSLVLAGASYEQYFGPGTRLTVT.